This T cell receptor beta chain was observed in a study of regulatory T cells in long-lasting Graves disease. Study context: Patients newly diagnosed with Graves' had been on antithyroid drugs for under 3 months.

This CDR3 is built from 16 residues. Germline assignment: CDR1 SNHLY and CDR2 FYNNEI. V lost 6 bases, J lost 1 base, and 9 bases stayed unmatched. Libraries of TCR beta came from iRepertoire HTBI primers plus Arm-PCR of CDR3 regions. From the multiplex PCR reads, TCRdb called clonotypes with MiXCR, one entry per CDR3 protein. The table includes 200,000 to 250,000 distinct CDR3 sequences, roughly 19% detected once. The time point: newly diagnosed GD, antithyroid drugs for less than 3 months. Preparation of the TCR library used RNA extracted from PBMCs. The data also belong to a second study, concerning T cells in Graves' hyperthyroidism and ophthalmopathy. That report adds: The HTBI primer set drove a first-round RT-PCR of the TCR CDR3. Most thyroid clonotypes that were expanded above 0.001 also turned up in blood.

Sequencing was performed on peripheral blood mononuclear cells (PBMCs), taken at new diagnosis, from a patient treated with antithyroid drugs. The chain has TRBV2 and TRBJ1-1, with TRBD1 matching over 9 bases. The sequence was obtained from a woman in her thirties with Graves disease. The CDR3 nucleotides are TGTGCCAGCAGAACCGGGACAGGGAGTAGGAACACTGAAGCTTTCTTT. Protein sequence: CASRTGTGSRNTEAFF.